The source of this T cell receptor beta chain is a study of shared T cell receptors in the human thymus. Germline V gene sequence: CDR1 LNHNV, CDR2 YYDKDF (reference sequence). J lost 0 bases, V lost 2 bases, and 9 bases had no gene match. There are 19 residues in the CDR3. The protocol was immunoSEQ multiplex PCR, while the TCRdb copy is restricted to in-frame clones and leaves out a portion. Among roughly 550,000 clones, 78% were seen once, and the ten largest hold around 0.013%. The sample was also reused in another study, on human thymus T cells.

This clonotype was sampled from a boy in the first two years of life with a congenital heart defect. The sequencing input was thymocytes. The chain carries TRBV15 and TRBJ1-4, with 10 bases aligning to TRBD1. CDR3 sequence (DNA): TGTGCCACCAGCAGAAACGGGGACAGGGGATTTGCAACTAATGAAAAACTGTTTTTT. Amino acid sequence: CATSRNGDRGFATNEKLFF.